This passage covers 11 T cell receptor beta chains from one sample sequenced in a study of radiation and T cells in renal cell carcinoma. TCRdb keeps only in-frame clones here, not all; method: immunoSEQ multiplex PCR. Found here are approximately 65,000 clones, around 80% of them singletons; the top ten hold about 6.4%. Regarding time point: blood 4 weeks post-SBRT, at nephrectomy. The treatment denotes: 15 Gy SBRT to primary tumor, nephrectomy 4 weeks later. Sequenced material: blood, taken from a patient whose treatment included radiotherapy and nephrectomy. These receptors were collected from a man in his 60s with renal cell carcinoma.

The rearrangement joins TRBV30 to TRBJ1-4, with D possibly TRBD1 on 5 matching bases. The CDR3 covers 13 residues. Germline loops: CDR1 GTSNPN, CDR2 SVGIG (reference sequence). The ends were cut back, 3 bases at V and 5 bases at J, with 10 bases in the middle. CDR3 in DNA: TGTGCCTGGAGGGGACGGACAAATGAAAAACTGTTTTTT. Its translation: CAWRGRTNEKLFF.

The chain carries TRBV7-8 and TRBJ2-4, with 7 bases aligning to TRBD2. Trimming took 3 bases from V and 0 from J; bases not matched to a gene: 14. Germline V lookup: CDR1 SGHVS, CDR2 FQNEAQ. The CDR3 extends over 19 amino acids. The CDR3 nucleotides are TGTGCCAGCAGCTTGTTAGCGGGTAAAGGTGCCTTAGCCAAAAACATTCAGTACTTC. This codes for CASSLLAGKGALAKNIQYF.

The V and J genes are TRBV7-6 and TRBJ1-1; D unclear. V was shortened by 5 bases and J by 4 bases, with 11 bases between the two germline ends. The CDR3 runs to 13 residues. Germline V CDR1 and CDR2: SGHVS, FNYEAQ. The CDR3 sequence is CASSVLTTTEAFF. The CDR3 DNA is TGTGCCAGCAGCGTCCTCACAACCACTGAAGCTTTCTTT.

The J gene is TRBJ1-2, the V gene TRBV30, with D tentatively TRBD1 (5 bases). Between the trimmed V and J ends, which lost 2 bases and 1 base, there was a span of 8 bases. The CDR3 has 13 residues. Germline V CDR1 and CDR2: GTSNPN, SVGIG (reference sequence). The CDR3 DNA reads TGTGCCTGGAGTCTAGGGGTTAACTATGGCTACACCTTC. Amino acids: CAWSLGVNYGYTF.

The rearrangement uses TRBV7-8 and TRBJ2-7, with 10 bases fitting TRBD2. The trim removed 1 base at V and 2 bases at J, leaving 8 bases unmatched. The CDR3 sequence is 17 residues long. Germline V gives CDR1 SGHVS, CDR2 FQNEAQ. CDR3 protein: CASSLGALAGGPYEQYV. CDR3 bases: TGTGCCAGCAGCTTAGGAGCTTTAGCGGGAGGCCCCTACGAGCAGTACGTC.

The chain couples TRBV10-3 to TRBJ2-3; 12 nucleotides match TRBD2. V lost 8 bases to trimming and J lost 0 bases; unmatched junction nucleotides: 3. The length of the CDR3 is 15 residues. Looked up from germline, CDR1 is ENHRY and CDR2 is SYGVKD. The CDR3 nucleotides read TGTGCCATCGGAGGGACTAGCGGGAGCACAGATACGCAGTATTTT. It encodes CAIGGTSGSTDTQYF.

The chain couples TRBV5-1 to TRBJ2-3; no definite D call. From germline, CDR1 is SGHRS and CDR2 YFSETQ. This CDR3 is built from 14 residues. V was clipped by 5 bases and J by 0 bases, with 10 bases between them. The chain's CDR3 is CASSYIPSTDTQYF. The CDR3 region has the DNA TGCGCCAGCAGTTATATTCCGAGCACAGATACGCAGTATTTT.

J is TRBJ1-2 and V is TRBV19, with 8 bases lining up with TRBD1. With V trimmed by 3 bases and J by 4 bases, 4 bases remained unmatched. CDR1 and CDR2 from the germline V gene are LNHDA and SQIVND (reference sequence). The CDR3 is made up of 14 amino acids. This CDR3 is CASSIQGAGYGYTF. The CDR3 nucleotides are TGTGCCAGTAGTATTCAGGGGGCCGGCTATGGCTACACCTTC.

The chain joins TRBV18 to TRBJ1-1; D uncertain. V dropped 3 bases and J dropped 5 bases, with 10 bases sitting between them. This CDR3 region has 13 residues. The germline V gene encodes CDR1 KGHSH and CDR2 LQKENI. CDR3 residues: CASSPWAHTEAFF. For the CDR3, the DNA is TGTGCCAGCTCACCCTGGGCACATACTGAAGCTTTCTTT.

This clone was recorded once. V is TRBV28 and J is TRBJ1-5; D perhaps matches TRBD1 (5 bases). Trimming stripped 3 bases from V and 6 bases from J, with 6 bases between. The CDR3 has 12 residues. CDR1 is MDHEN, CDR2 SYDVKM, per germline. The CDR3 sequence: CASSFRAQPQHF. CDR3 sequence (DNA): TGTGCCAGCAGTTTCAGGGCTCAGCCCCAGCATTTT.

This clone occurred a few times. The chain is built from TRBV6-6 and TRBJ2-1; D call uncertain. V was clipped by 4 bases and J by 2 bases, with 3 bases between them. CDR1 MNHNY and CDR2 SVGAGI come from the germline V gene (reference sequence). This CDR3 is 12 amino acids long. CDR3 sequence (DNA): TGTGCCAGCAGTTCTACCTACAATGAGCAGTTCTTC. Protein sequence: CASSSTYNEQFF.